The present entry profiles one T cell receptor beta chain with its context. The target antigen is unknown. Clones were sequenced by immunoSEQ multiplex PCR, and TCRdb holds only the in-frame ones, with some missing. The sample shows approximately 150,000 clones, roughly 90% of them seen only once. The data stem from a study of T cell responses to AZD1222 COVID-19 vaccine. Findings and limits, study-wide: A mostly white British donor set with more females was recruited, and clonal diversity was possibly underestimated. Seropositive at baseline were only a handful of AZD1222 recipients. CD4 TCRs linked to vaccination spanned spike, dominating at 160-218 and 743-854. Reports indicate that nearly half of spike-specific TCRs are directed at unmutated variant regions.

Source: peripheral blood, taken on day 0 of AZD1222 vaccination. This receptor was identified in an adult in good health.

CDR3 loop: CASSSGTSADNEQFF. The DNA of the CDR3 is TGTGCCAGCAGTTCCGGGACTAGCGCCGACAATGAGCAGTTCTTC. The rearrangement links TRBV5-8 to TRBJ2-1; 10 bases are shared with TRBD2. The length of the CDR3 is 15 residues. CDR1 and CDR2 (germline): SGHTS, YDEGEE. V shed 5 bases, J shed 5 bases, and the junction held 7 bases outside the gene matches.